This T cell receptor (beta chain) was identified in a study of shared clonotypes between healthy human individuals. The CDR3 loop spans 14 amino acids. The germline V and J ends were trimmed by 8 bases and 5 bases, with 15 bases remaining between them. From germline, CDR1 is MNHNS and CDR2 SASEGT. Sequencing was performed with immunoSEQ multiplex PCR; in TCRdb, only in-frame clones are kept and a portion is missing. This sample has some 1,400,000 clones, with roughly 96% found just once. The clonotype comes from a man aged 25-45 years in good health. Specimen: naive CD4+ T cells sorted from blood. Indicated subset: CD45RA+ positively selected. The chain uses TRBV6-1 and TRBJ1-4; TRBD1 is a possible D gene (5 bases). The CDR3 DNA is TGTGCCAGCTGGGGAGGGGAGCCAAATGAAAAACTGTTTTTT. It is translated as CASWGGEPNEKLFF.